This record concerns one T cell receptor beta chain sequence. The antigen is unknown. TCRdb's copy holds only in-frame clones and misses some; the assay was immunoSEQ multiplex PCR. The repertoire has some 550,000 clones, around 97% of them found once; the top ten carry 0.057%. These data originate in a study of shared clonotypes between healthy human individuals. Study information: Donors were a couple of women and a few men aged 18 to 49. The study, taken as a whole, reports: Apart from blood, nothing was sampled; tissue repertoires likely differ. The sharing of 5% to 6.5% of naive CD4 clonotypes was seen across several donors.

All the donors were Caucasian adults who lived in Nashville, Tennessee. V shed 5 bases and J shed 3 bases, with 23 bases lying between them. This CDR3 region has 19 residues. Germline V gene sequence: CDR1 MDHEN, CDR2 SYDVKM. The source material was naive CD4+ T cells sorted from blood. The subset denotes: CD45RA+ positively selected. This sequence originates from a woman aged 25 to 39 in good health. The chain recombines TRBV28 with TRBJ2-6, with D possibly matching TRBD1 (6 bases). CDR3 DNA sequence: TGTGCCAGCAGTCCGACAGGTGCCTTAGTCCAGGGTGGGGCCAACGTCCTGACTTTC. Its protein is CASSPTGALVQGGANVLTF.